This TCR beta chain was sequenced in a study of identical twins. The V and J ends lost 7 bases and 0 bases respectively, with 13 bases between them. Germline V CDR1 and CDR2: LNHDA, SQIVND (reference sequence). The CDR3 is 15 residues long. This clonotype was detected many times. TCRdb recomputed calls from the 5' RACE reads with MiXCR, one row per CDR3 protein. The sample consists of some 97,000 distinct CDR3 sequences, under 6.5% of them appearing once. The sample consisted of memory T cells sorted from blood. The receptor comes from a woman between 45 and 65 years old in good health. The gene calls are TRBV19 and TRBJ2-1; unclear D gene. The CDR3 DNA follows: TGTGCCAGTAAAAACGTCTTTAGCTCCTACAATGAGCAGTTCTTC. Translating gives CASKNVFSSYNEQFF.